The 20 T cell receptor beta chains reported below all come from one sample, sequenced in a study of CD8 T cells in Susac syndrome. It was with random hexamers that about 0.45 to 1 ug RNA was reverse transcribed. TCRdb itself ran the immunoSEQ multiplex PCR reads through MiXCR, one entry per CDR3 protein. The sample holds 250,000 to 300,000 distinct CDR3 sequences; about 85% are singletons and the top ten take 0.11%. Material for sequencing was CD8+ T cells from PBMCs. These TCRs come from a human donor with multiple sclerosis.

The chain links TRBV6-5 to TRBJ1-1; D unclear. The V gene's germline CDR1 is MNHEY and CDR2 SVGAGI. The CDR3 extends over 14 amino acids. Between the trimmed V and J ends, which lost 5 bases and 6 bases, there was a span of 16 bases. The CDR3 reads CASSPREGQAEAFF. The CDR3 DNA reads TGTGCCAGCAGTCCGCGGGAGGGTCAGGCTGAAGCTTTCTTT.

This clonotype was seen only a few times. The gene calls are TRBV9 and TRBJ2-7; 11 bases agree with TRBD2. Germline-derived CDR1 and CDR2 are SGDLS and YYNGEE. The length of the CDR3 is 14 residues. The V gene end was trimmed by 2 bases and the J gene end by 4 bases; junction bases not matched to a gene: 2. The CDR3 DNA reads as TGTGCCAGCAGCGTCGGGACTAGCGGATACGAGCAGTACTTC. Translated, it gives CASSVGTSGYEQYF.

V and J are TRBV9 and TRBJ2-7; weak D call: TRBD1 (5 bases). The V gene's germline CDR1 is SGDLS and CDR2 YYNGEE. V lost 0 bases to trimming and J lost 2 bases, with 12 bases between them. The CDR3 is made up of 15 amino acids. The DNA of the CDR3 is TGTGCCAGCAGCGTAGGCGACAGTGTAACCTACGAGCAGTACTTC. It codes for CASSVGDSVTYEQYF. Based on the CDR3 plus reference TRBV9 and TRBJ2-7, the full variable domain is DSGVTQTPKHLITATGQRVTLRCSPRSGDLSVYWYQQSLDQGLQFLIQYYNGEERAKGNILERFSAQQFPDLHSELNLSSLELGDSALYFCASSVGDSVTYEQYFGPGTRLTVT.

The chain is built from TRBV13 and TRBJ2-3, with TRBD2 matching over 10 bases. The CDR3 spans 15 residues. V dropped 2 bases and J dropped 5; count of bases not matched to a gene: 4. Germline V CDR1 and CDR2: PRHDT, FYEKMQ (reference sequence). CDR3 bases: TGTGCCAGCAGCTTACCTAGCGGGAGTGTAGATACGCAGTATTTT. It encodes CASSLPSGSVDTQYF.

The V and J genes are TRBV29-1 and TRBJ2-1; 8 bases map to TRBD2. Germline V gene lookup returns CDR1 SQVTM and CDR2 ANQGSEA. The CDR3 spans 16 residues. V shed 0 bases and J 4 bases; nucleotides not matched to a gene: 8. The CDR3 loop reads CSVEDRGGQSYNEQFF. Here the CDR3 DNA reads TGCAGCGTTGAAGATCGCGGGGGGCAATCATACAATGAGCAGTTCTTC.

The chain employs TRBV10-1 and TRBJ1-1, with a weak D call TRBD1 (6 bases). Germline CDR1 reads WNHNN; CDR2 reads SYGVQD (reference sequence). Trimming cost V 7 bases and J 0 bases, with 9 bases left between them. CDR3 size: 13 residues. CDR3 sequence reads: CASMDSLNTEAFF. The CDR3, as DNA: TGCGCCAGCATGGACAGCCTGAACACTGAAGCTTTCTTT.

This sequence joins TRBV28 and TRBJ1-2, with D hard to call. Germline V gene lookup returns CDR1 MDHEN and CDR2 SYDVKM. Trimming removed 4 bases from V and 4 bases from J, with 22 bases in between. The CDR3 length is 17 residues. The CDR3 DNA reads TGTGCCAGCAGTTCCCCCTCCATCCTACGTGCGGCCTATGGCTACACCTTC. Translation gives CASSSPSILRAAYGYTF.

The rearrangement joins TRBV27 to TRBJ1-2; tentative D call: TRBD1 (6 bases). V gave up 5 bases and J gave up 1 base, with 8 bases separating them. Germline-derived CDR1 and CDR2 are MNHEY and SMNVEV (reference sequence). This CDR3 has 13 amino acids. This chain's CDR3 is CASSPQGNYGYTF. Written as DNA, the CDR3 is TGTGCCAGCAGTCCACAGGGTAACTATGGCTACACCTTC.

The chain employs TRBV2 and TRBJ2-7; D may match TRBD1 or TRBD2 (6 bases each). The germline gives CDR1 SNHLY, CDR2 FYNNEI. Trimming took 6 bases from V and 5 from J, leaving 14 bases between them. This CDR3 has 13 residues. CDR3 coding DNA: TGTGCCAGCAGGACGGAGGGGGTGAACGAGCAGTACTTC. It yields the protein CASRTEGVNEQYF. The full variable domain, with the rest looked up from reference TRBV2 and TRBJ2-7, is EPEVTQTPSHQVTQMGQEVILRCVPISNHLYFYWYRQILGQKVEFLVSFYNNEISEKSEIFDDQFSVERPDGSNFTLKIRSTKLEDSAMYFCASRTEGVNEQYFGPGTRLTVT.

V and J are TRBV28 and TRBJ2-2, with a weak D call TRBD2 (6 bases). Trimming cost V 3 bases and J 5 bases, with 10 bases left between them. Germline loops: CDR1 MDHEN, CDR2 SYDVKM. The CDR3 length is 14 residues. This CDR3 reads CASSFQGGTGELFF. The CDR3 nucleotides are TGTGCCAGCAGTTTTCAGGGAGGTACCGGGGAGCTGTTTTTT.

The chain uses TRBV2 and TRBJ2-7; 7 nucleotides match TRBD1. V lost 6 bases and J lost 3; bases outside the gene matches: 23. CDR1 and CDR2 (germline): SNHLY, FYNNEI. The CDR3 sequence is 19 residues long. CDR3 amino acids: CASRERHRRRRDRVYEQYF. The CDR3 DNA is TGTGCCAGCAGAGAACGGCATCGGAGACGACGAGACAGGGTCTACGAGCAGTACTTC.

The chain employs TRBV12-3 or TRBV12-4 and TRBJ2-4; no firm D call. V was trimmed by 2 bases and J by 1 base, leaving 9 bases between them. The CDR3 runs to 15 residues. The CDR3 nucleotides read TGTGCCAGCAGTTTATCCCCGAGGGCCAAAAACATTCAGTACTTC. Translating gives CASSLSPRAKNIQYF.

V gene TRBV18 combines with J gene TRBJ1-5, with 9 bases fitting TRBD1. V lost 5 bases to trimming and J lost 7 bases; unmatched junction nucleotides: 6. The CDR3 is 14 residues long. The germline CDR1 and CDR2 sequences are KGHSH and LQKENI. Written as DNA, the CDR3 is TGTGCCAGCTCAAACAGGGGGCGAGTCCAGCCCCAGCATTTT. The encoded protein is CASSNRGRVQPQHF.

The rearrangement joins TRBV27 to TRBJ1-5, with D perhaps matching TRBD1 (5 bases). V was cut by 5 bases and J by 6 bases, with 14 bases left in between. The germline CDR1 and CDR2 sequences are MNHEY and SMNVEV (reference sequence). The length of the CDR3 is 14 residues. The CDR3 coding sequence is TGTGCCAGCAGTCCCAGGGAAGGAGGTCAGCCCCAGCATTTT. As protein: CASSPREGGQPQHF.

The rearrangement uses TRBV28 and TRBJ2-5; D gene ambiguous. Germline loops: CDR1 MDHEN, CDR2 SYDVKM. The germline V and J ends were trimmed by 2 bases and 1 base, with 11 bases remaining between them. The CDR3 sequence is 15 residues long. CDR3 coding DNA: TGTGCCAGCAGTTTAAACTCTTTCATCCAAGAGACCCAGTACTTC. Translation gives CASSLNSFIQETQYF.

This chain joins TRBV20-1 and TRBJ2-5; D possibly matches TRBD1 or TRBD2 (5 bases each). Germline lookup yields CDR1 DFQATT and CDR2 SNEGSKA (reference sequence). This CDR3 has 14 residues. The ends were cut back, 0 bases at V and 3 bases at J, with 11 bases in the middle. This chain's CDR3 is CSARDLGDEETQYF. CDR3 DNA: TGCAGTGCTAGAGATCTAGGGGACGAAGAGACCCAGTACTTC.

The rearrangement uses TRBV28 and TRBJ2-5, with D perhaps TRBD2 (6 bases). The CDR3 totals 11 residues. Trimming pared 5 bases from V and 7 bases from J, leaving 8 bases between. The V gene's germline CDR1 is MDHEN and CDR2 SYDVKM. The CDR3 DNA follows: TGTGCCAGCAGTATGGGGGGGACCCAGTACTTC. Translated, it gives CASSMGGTQYF.

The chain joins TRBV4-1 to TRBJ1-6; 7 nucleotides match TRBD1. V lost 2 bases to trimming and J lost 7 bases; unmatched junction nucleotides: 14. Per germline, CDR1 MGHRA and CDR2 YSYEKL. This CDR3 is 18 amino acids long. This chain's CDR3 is CASSQKEARDRGNSPLHF. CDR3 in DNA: TGCGCCAGCAGCCAAAAAGAGGCGCGGGACAGAGGAAATTCACCCCTCCACTTT.

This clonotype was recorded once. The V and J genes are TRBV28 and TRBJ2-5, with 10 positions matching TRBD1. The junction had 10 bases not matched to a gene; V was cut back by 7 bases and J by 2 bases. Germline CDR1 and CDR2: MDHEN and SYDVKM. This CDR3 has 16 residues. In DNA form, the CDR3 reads TGTGCCAGCACCTTGGGGGACAGGGGCTATCAAGAGACCCAGTACTTC. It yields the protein CASTLGDRGYQETQYF. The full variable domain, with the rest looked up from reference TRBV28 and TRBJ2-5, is DVKVTQSSRYLVKRTGEKVFLECVQDMDHENMFWYRQDPGLGLRLIYFSYDVKMKEKGDIPEGYSVSREKKERFSLILESASTNQTSMYLCASTLGDRGYQETQYFGPGTRLLVL.

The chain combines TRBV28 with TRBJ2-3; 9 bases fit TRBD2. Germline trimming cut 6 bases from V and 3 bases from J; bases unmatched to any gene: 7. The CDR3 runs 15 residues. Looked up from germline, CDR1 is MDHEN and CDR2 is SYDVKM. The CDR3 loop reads CASRRGTSLTDTQYF. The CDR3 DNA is TGTGCCAGCAGACGAGGGACTAGCCTAACAGATACGCAGTATTTT.